The 22 T cell receptor beta chains listed next were all sequenced from one sample in a study of persistence of HIV-infected CD4 T cells. Nonspecific anti-CD3/anti-CD28 bead stimulation represents the broad CD4+ T cell repertoire. Sorting of responding CD4+ T cells relied on upregulated CD40 ligand together with CD69. The immunoSEQ assay was version 4, run in survey mode. TCRdb keeps only in-frame clones here, not all; method: immunoSEQ multiplex PCR. This sample has 35,000 to 50,000 clones; 89% occur once, and the top ten carry approximately 0.97%. Their antigens remain unidentified. The material sequenced was CD4+ T cells sorted from PBMCs after roughly 18-hour stimulation, taken from a patient who received antiretroviral therapy. These receptors originate from an adult man with HIV who was CMV-seropositive.

The chain carries TRBV6-5 and TRBJ1-2; a weak D match, TRBD1 (5 bases). The germline V gene has CDR1 MNHEY and CDR2 SVGAGI. The germline V and J ends were trimmed by 5 bases and 4 bases, with 11 bases remaining between them. The CDR3 loop spans 13 amino acids. CDR3 residues: CASSLDTGYGYTF. Here the CDR3 DNA reads TGTGCCAGCAGTCTGGACACTGGCTATGGCTACACCTTC.

The chain joins TRBV5-4 to TRBJ2-7; TRBD2 is a possible D gene (5 bases). The CDR3 is 11 amino acids. Trimming cost V 4 bases and J 6 bases, with 8 bases left between them. Germline CDR1 is SGHNT and CDR2 is YYREEE (reference sequence). The CDR3 protein is CASSAAGEQYF. The CDR3 DNA reads as TGTGCCAGCAGCGCGGCGGGCGAGCAGTACTTC. The full variable domain, completed using reference TRBV5-4 and TRBJ2-7, is ETGVTQSPTHLIKTRGQQVTLRCSSQSGHNTVSWYQQALGQGPQFIFQYYREEENGRGNFPPRFSGLQFPNYSSELNVNALELDDSALYLCASSAAGEQYFGPGTRLTVT.

The chain has TRBV2 and TRBJ1-2, with D unclear. CDR3 length: 12 amino acids. V was clipped by 5 bases and J by 2 bases, with 6 bases between them. Germline lookup yields CDR1 SNHLY and CDR2 FYNNEI. CDR3 region: CASSRVNYGYTF. In DNA, the CDR3 is TGTGCCAGCAGTAGGGTCAACTATGGCTACACCTTC.

The rearrangement joins TRBV15 to TRBJ1-4; a possible D gene is TRBD1 (6 bases). CDR1 LNHNV and CDR2 YYDKDF come from the germline V gene (reference sequence). This CDR3 is 15 amino acids long. V was pared by 5 bases and J by 7 bases, with 17 bases between. CDR3 DNA sequence: TGTGCCACCAGCGGGGGGACACGGGGTACTGAAAAACTGTTTTTT. It specifies CATSGGTRGTEKLFF.

The rearrangement links TRBV24-1 to TRBJ2-1; D possibly matches TRBD1 or TRBD2 (5 bases each). The V end lost 9 bases, the J end lost 0 bases, and 14 bases lay between the germline ends. This CDR3 region has 15 residues. Per the germline V gene, CDR1 is KGHDR and CDR2 is SFDVKD. CDR3 in DNA: TGTGCCACCTCTGGGGACGGCCCCTCCTACAATGAGCAGTTCTTC. Translation: CATSGDGPSYNEQFF.

This rearrangement joins TRBV6-5 to TRBJ1-5, with no clear D. Trimming took off 0 bases at V and 7 bases at J, with 10 bases between the two ends. Per germline, CDR1 MNHEY and CDR2 SVGAGI. The CDR3 covers 14 residues. CDR3 protein: CASSYSGHFQPQHF. In DNA, the CDR3 is TGTGCCAGCAGTTACTCGGGCCATTTCCAGCCCCAGCATTTT.

On this clone: The junction does not match germline at one end; this may be a read error. The CDR3 DNA is TGTGCCAGCAGGCAAGCGCATGGCGGGGGTAGCACAGATACGCAGTATTTT. This encodes CASRQAHGGGSTDTQYF. The chain couples TRBV3-1 (or the pseudogene TRBV3-2) to TRBJ2-3, with 7 positions matching TRBD2. CDR3 length: 17 amino acids. The V gene's germline CDR1 is LGHDT and CDR2 YNNKEL (reference sequence).

The chain couples TRBV19 to TRBJ2-2; 7 bases are a match to TRBD1. V was pared by 5 bases and J by 6 bases, with 6 bases of the junction left unmatched. CDR3 size: 14 residues. The germline V gene has CDR1 LNHDA and CDR2 SQIVND (reference sequence). The CDR3 here is CASSPQGTAGELFF. CDR3 DNA: TGTGCCAGTAGTCCTCAGGGGACAGCCGGGGAGCTGTTTTTT.

The CDR3 loop is CASSPGGSSYNSPLHF. CDR3 bases: TGTGCCAGCTCACCGGGGGGCAGCTCCTATAATTCACCCCTCCACTTT. V is TRBV18 and J is TRBJ1-6, with D possibly being TRBD1 (6 bases). Trimming left V 3 bases short and J 0 bases short, with 9 bases between. Germline values: CDR1 KGHSH, CDR2 LQKENI. The CDR3 totals 16 residues.

This clone was detected only once. This sequence joins TRBV7-9 and TRBJ2-1, with 10 bases matching TRBD2. CDR1 is SEHNR, CDR2 FQNEAQ, per germline (reference sequence). With 0 bases clipped from V and 5 bases from J, the junction kept 1 base outside the gene matches. CDR3 length: 15 residues. The CDR3 spells CASSLASGGDNEQFF. DNA of the CDR3: TGTGCCAGCAGCTTAGCAAGCGGGGGGGACAATGAGCAGTTCTTC.

The chain joins TRBV5-1 to TRBJ2-2; possibly TRBD2 for D (6 bases). Germline V gene data show CDR1 as SGHRS and CDR2 as YFSETQ. Trimming pared 2 bases from V and 1 base from J, leaving 12 bases between. The length of the CDR3 is 16 residues. CDR3 nucleotides: TGCGCCAGCAGCTTACTCGGGACTCTGAACACCGGGGAGCTGTTTTTT. It codes for CASSLLGTLNTGELFF.

This chain links TRBV19 with TRBJ1-2; D is perhaps TRBD1 (5 bases). Germline V gene sequence: CDR1 LNHDA, CDR2 SQIVND (reference sequence). The CDR3 has 12 residues. Trimming cost V 6 bases and J 8 bases, with 13 bases left between them. The CDR3 DNA reads as TGTGCCAGTAGCCCTGACAGATCCGGCTACACCTTC. Its protein is CASSPDRSGYTF. Full variable domain (rest looked up from reference TRBV19 and TRBJ1-2): DGGITQSPKYLFRKEGQNVTLSCEQNLNHDAMYWYRQDPGQGLRLIYYSQIVNDFQKGDIAEGYSVSREKKESFPLTVTSAQKNPTAFYLCASSPDRSGYTFGSGTRLTVV.

The chain links TRBV25-1 to TRBJ1-1; D might be TRBD1 (6 bases). The germline CDR1 and CDR2 sequences are MGHDK and SYGVNS. Trimming took off 4 bases at V and 7 bases at J, with 19 bases between the two ends. This CDR3 has 15 amino acids. For the CDR3, the DNA is TGTGCCAGCAGTGCCTTCCGAAGGACAGCCGTTGAAGCTTTCTTT. This translates into CASSAFRRTAVEAFF.

J is TRBJ1-6 and V is TRBV7-8; 7 bases are a match to TRBD1. CDR1 is SGHVS and CDR2 is FQNEAQ in the germline V gene. The CDR3 totals 15 residues. Trimming took 10 bases from V and 7 from J; bases not matched to a gene: 13. The CDR3 reads CATQGGRRDNSPLHF. The CDR3 bases are TGTGCCACCCAGGGGGGCCGAAGGGACAATTCACCCCTCCACTTT.

The chain employs TRBV6-5 and TRBJ2-7; a weak D match, TRBD1 (7 bases). The CDR3 totals 15 residues. Germline V CDR1 and CDR2: MNHEY, SVGAGI. The V end was cut by 5 bases, the J end by 5 bases, with 19 bases between. The CDR3 DNA is TGTGCCAGCAGTCTTAACAGGGGCCGGGGGCACGAGCAGTACTTC. It translates to CASSLNRGRGHEQYF.

This rearrangement joins TRBV5-1 to TRBJ2-1; 11 bases are shared with TRBD2. CDR3 length: 17 residues. J gave up 5 bases and V 0 bases, and 7 bases lay outside the gene matches. Germline-derived CDR1 and CDR2 are SGHRS and YFSETQ. CDR3 bases: TGCGCCAGCAGCTTGGCCGGGCTAGCGGGGGGCAACAATGAGCAGTTCTTC. Translated: CASSLAGLAGGNNEQFF.

The rearrangement joins TRBV19 to TRBJ2-1, with 8 nucleotides matching TRBD1. This CDR3 is 15 amino acids long. V dropped 5 bases and J dropped 7; count of bases not matched to a gene: 10. Germline-derived CDR1 and CDR2 are LNHDA and SQIVND (reference sequence). CDR3 in DNA: TGTGCCAGTAGTTCCCAACAGGGGGTAAGGAATGAGCAGTTCTTC. Translation: CASSSQQGVRNEQFF.

V is TRBV5-6 and J is TRBJ1-4, with 7 bases identical to TRBD1. This CDR3 region has 14 residues. J gave up 7 bases and V 1 base, and 4 bases lay outside the gene matches. The germline CDR1 and CDR2 sequences are SGHDT and YYEEEE. The CDR3 DNA reads TGTGCCAGCAGCTTGAAGGGGGCGGGTGAAAAACTGTTTTTT. Translated, it gives CASSLKGAGEKLFF.

CDR3 bases: TGTGCCAGCAGCTTGCCGGGACTAGCAACAGATACGCAGTATTTT. Translation: CASSLPGLATDTQYF. The rearrangement uses TRBV5-4 and TRBJ2-3; TRBD2 aligns across 9 bases. Trimming cost V 1 base and J 3 bases; bases outside gene matches: 3. Per germline, CDR1 SGHNT and CDR2 YYREEE (reference sequence). The CDR3 runs 15 residues.

The CDR3 DNA reads TGCGCCAGCAGGGCCGAGACCTACGAGCAGTACTTC. It yields the protein CASRAETYEQYF. The J gene is TRBJ2-7, the V gene TRBV5-1; D remains unclear. Germline assignment: CDR1 SGHRS and CDR2 YFSETQ. Trimming removed 5 bases at V and 2 bases at J, with 8 bases between. The CDR3 totals 12 residues.

The CDR3 reads CASSIIVGDQPQHF. In DNA form, the CDR3 reads TGTGCCAGTAGTATAATTGTTGGGGATCAGCCCCAGCATTTT. The chain carries TRBV19 and TRBJ1-5; no clear D gene. CDR1 is LNHDA and CDR2 is SQIVND in the germline V gene (reference sequence). This CDR3 region has 14 residues. Trimming took 2 bases from V and 5 from J, leaving 10 bases between them.

J is TRBJ1-1 and V is TRBV6-5; D gene ambiguous. The CDR3 consists of 13 residues. V dropped 6 bases and J dropped 1 base, with 9 bases sitting between them. Germline CDR1 MNHEY, CDR2 SVGAGI. The CDR3 region is CASRRAGNTEAFF. Written as DNA, the CDR3 is TGTGCCAGCAGAAGAGCAGGGAACACTGAAGCTTTCTTT.